The next 6 T cell receptor beta chains were all read from a single sample in a study of CD8 T cells in ankylosing spondylitis. Study results and limitations: For ankylosing spondylitis blood, a TCR beta motif of 7 or 8 highly homologous variants appeared characteristic.

TCRdb ran MiXCR on the 5' RACE reads and lists one entry per CDR3 protein. The sample yields about 330,000 distinct CDR3 sequences, under 8.5% seen once. Antigens of these TCRs are unknown. Sequenced input: blood, either unsorted or a sorted T cell fraction (not recorded which). The receptors come from a male donor with ankylosing spondylitis.

The chain employs TRBV5-1 and TRBJ1-1; TRBD1 matches at 9 bases. CDR3 size: 14 residues. Germline CDR1 reads SGHRS; CDR2 reads YFSETQ. The junction had 2 bases not matched to a gene; V was cut back by 4 bases and J by 1 base. The CDR3 DNA reads as TGCGCCAGCAGCGGGGGACAGGGGAACACTGAAGCTTTCTTT. This gives the protein CASSGGQGNTEAFF.

This clonotype turned up a few times. The V and J genes are TRBV4-3 and TRBJ1-2, with D unresolved. V was trimmed by 3 bases and J by 6 bases, leaving 11 bases between them. Per germline, CDR1 LGHNA and CDR2 YSLEER. This CDR3 spans 13 amino acids. CDR3 sequence: CASSQGSGDGYTF. CDR3 nucleotides: TGCGCCAGCAGCCAGGGTTCCGGCGATGGCTACACCTTC.

This clonotype was seen a handful of times. The J gene is TRBJ2-3, the V gene TRBV7-3, with D possibly being TRBD2 (6 bases). Germline assignment: CDR1 SGHTA and CDR2 FQGTGA. Trimming removed 5 bases from V and 6 bases from J, with 18 bases in between. CDR3 length: 15 amino acids. CDR3 sequence reads: CASSPGDWGDDTQYF. The DNA for the CDR3 is TGTGCCAGCAGCCCGGGGGACTGGGGGGATGATACGCAGTATTTT.

This clonotype showed up just a few times. The gene calls are TRBV12-5 and TRBJ2-7, with D perhaps given as TRBD1 or TRBD2 (6 bases each). In germline, CDR1 is LGHNT, CDR2 FRNRAP. The V gene lost 6 bases and the J gene lost 0 bases, with 18 bases spanning the gap. CDR3 size: 16 residues. CDR3 DNA sequence: TGTGCTAGTGGCTCCCGACTCGAGGGGGGCTCCTACGAGCAGTACTTC. Translated: CASGSRLEGGSYEQYF.

The gene calls are TRBV5-1 and TRBJ2-1; TRBD1 or TRBD2 may be the D gene (5 bases each). This CDR3 region has 15 residues. The ends were cut back, 4 bases at V and 2 bases at J, with 13 bases in the middle. Germline V gene sequence: CDR1 SGHRS, CDR2 YFSETQ. The CDR3 DNA reads as TGCGCCAGCAGCCTAATGCAGGGAGCCTACAATGAGCAGTTCTTC. It yields the protein CASSLMQGAYNEQFF.

V is TRBV5-1 and J is TRBJ2-7, with D possibly matching TRBD2 (5 bases). The V and J ends lost 5 bases and 2 bases respectively, with 17 bases between them. Germline CDR1 and CDR2: SGHRS and YFSETQ. The CDR3 loop spans 15 amino acids. The CDR3 loop reads CASRLRAGKTYEQYF. The CDR3 DNA follows: TGCGCCAGCAGATTGCGGGCAGGAAAAACCTACGAGCAGTACTTC.